Listed below are T cell receptor beta chains from one sample, sequenced in a study of blood T cells in healthy people across ages. TCRdb re-derived calls from the 5' RACE reads in MiXCR, one entry per CDR3 protein. In the table there are roughly 1,800,000 distinct CDR3 sequences, roughly 50% of which are singletons. The source material was blood. The receptor source for this set is a middle-aged woman in good health. Both conserved end residues are part of each CDR3.

j_call: TRBJ1-2
v_call: TRBV7-9
cdr3_length: 15
cdr3_aa: CASSSARTGGYGYTF

j_call: TRBJ2-3
v_call: TRBV4-1
cdr3_length: 17
cdr3_aa: CASSRTTSWGSTDTQYF

j_call: TRBJ1-5
v_call: TRBV20-1
cdr3_length: 13
cdr3_aa: CSASGLSNQPQHF

j_call: TRBJ1-6
v_call: TRBV5-1
cdr3_length: 14
cdr3_aa: CASSLETGDSPLHF

j_call: TRBJ2-7
v_call: TRBV5-1
cdr3_length: 16
cdr3_aa: CASSPMTGVSSYEQYF

j_call: TRBJ2-3
v_call: TRBV20-1
cdr3_length: 14
cdr3_aa: CSASSGGRTDTQYF

j_call: TRBJ2-1
v_call: TRBV9
cdr3_length: 16
cdr3_aa: CASSFRGASSYNEQFF

j_call: -
v_call: TRBV7-9
cdr3_length: 16
cdr3_aa: CASSPLAGGGSYEQYF

j_call: TRBJ2-3
v_call: TRBV29-1
cdr3_length: 13
cdr3_aa: CSARRQITDTQYF

j_call: TRBJ2-1
v_call: TRBV5-1
cdr3_length: 13
cdr3_aa: CASSVNRGNEQFF

j_call: TRBJ1-2
v_call: TRBV15
cdr3_length: 14
cdr3_aa: CATSRDPRGYGYTF

j_call: TRBJ1-4
v_call: TRBV20-1
cdr3_length: 11
cdr3_aa: CSTLDREKLFF

j_call: -
v_call: TRBV7-2
cdr3_length: 15
cdr3_aa: CASSYPGLAVYEQYF

j_call: TRBJ1-5
v_call: TRBV27
cdr3_length: 13
cdr3_aa: CASSLRGVQPQHF

j_call: TRBJ2-3
v_call: TRBV6-5
cdr3_length: 17
cdr3_aa: CASSYRSSGAQGNTQYF

j_call: TRBJ2-7
v_call: TRBV3-1
cdr3_length: 16
cdr3_aa: CASSHGASGSPYEQYF

j_call: TRBJ2-5
v_call: TRBV3-1
cdr3_length: 11
cdr3_aa: CASSTGTGAYF

j_call: TRBJ2-7
v_call: TRBV12-3/TRBV12-4
cdr3_length: 15
cdr3_aa: CASSPAHGQVYEQYF

j_call: TRBJ2-3
v_call: TRBV7-6
cdr3_length: 13
cdr3_aa: CASSSGTSGAQYF

j_call: TRBJ1-4
v_call: TRBV4-2
cdr3_length: 17
cdr3_aa: CASSLLPGSPAGEKLFF

j_call: TRBJ2-2
v_call: TRBV12-3/TRBV12-4
cdr3_length: 13
cdr3_aa: CASTAGGRGELFF

j_call: TRBJ2-1
v_call: TRBV20-1
cdr3_length: 16
cdr3_aa: CSASHRTSGASGAQFF

j_call: TRBJ1-5
v_call: TRBV15
cdr3_length: 13
cdr3_aa: CATSRDAAQPQHF

j_call: TRBJ2-3
v_call: TRBV2
cdr3_length: 17
cdr3_aa: CASSEAPPSGGSDTQYF

j_call: -
v_call: TRBV7-2
cdr3_length: 15
cdr3_aa: CASSLPPDRVKTQYF

j_call: TRBJ2-3
v_call: TRBV20-1
cdr3_length: 16
cdr3_aa: CSARKRDYGAGDTQYF

j_call: TRBJ2-1
v_call: TRBV9
cdr3_length: 17
cdr3_aa: CASSVQLTGGGAAEQFF

j_call: -
v_call: TRBV20-1
cdr3_length: 13
cdr3_aa: CSASFRPTYEQYF

j_call: TRBJ2-3
v_call: TRBV20-1
cdr3_length: 15
cdr3_aa: CSARDLYGVAGTQYF

j_call: TRBJ2-3
v_call: TRBV20-1
cdr3_length: 20
cdr3_aa: CSTFGGVSVLTYKSTDTQYF

j_call: TRBJ2-1
v_call: TRBV13
cdr3_length: 13
cdr3_aa: CASGRGTYDEQFF

j_call: TRBJ1-4
v_call: TRBV9
cdr3_length: 14
cdr3_aa: CASSGQTESEKLFF

j_call: TRBJ2-1
v_call: TRBV4-3
cdr3_length: 18
cdr3_aa: CASSQVVQRGASANEQFF

j_call: TRBJ2-5
v_call: TRBV11-2
cdr3_length: 17
cdr3_aa: CASRLRLAGEYQETQYF

j_call: TRBJ2-3
v_call: TRBV5-1
cdr3_length: 21
cdr3_aa: CASRIDGQEGSGGYSTDTQYF

j_call: TRBJ2-4
v_call: TRBV3-1
cdr3_length: 14
cdr3_aa: CASSQATEKETQYF

j_call: TRBJ2-1
v_call: TRBV6-1
cdr3_length: 16
cdr3_aa: CASSLNPGRQVDEQFF

j_call: TRBJ1-5
v_call: TRBV6-1
cdr3_length: 13
cdr3_aa: CASSEEGWQPQHF

j_call: TRBJ2-5
v_call: TRBV5-6
cdr3_length: 15
cdr3_aa: CASSFSGGAYETQYF

j_call: TRBJ1-4
v_call: TRBV7-9
cdr3_length: 15
cdr3_aa: CASSWDEVTNEKLFF

j_call: TRBJ2-5
v_call: TRBV5-1
cdr3_length: 15
cdr3_aa: CASSLAGTQEETQYF

j_call: TRBJ2-3
v_call: TRBV20-1
cdr3_length: 13
cdr3_aa: CSADTGATDTQYF

j_call: TRBJ2-7
v_call: TRBV27
cdr3_length: 12
cdr3_aa: CASSSTGRERYF

j_call: TRBJ2-4
v_call: TRBV6-5
cdr3_length: 16
cdr3_aa: CASSQLTGLSKNIQYF

j_call: TRBJ1-2
v_call: TRBV4-3
cdr3_length: 14
cdr3_aa: CASSQAAGEGGYTF

j_call: TRBJ2-7
v_call: TRBV9
cdr3_length: 12
cdr3_aa: CASSVGAGEQYF

j_call: -
v_call: TRBV20-1
cdr3_length: 11
cdr3_aa: CSAPLTYEQYF

j_call: TRBJ2-5
v_call: TRBV9
cdr3_length: 14
cdr3_aa: CASSVEGGKREQYF

j_call: -
v_call: TRBV28
cdr3_length: 14
cdr3_aa: CASGFRDRVNEQYF

j_call: TRBJ2-1
v_call: TRBV15
cdr3_length: 11
cdr3_aa: CATTRAGEQFF

j_call: TRBJ2-4
v_call: TRBV9
cdr3_length: 13
cdr3_aa: CASSDDSKNIQYF

j_call: TRBJ1-5
v_call: TRBV20-1
cdr3_length: 16
cdr3_aa: CSASPRARIPNQPQHF

j_call: TRBJ2-3
v_call: TRBV2
cdr3_length: 16
cdr3_aa: CASSEAERGSTDTQYF

j_call: TRBJ2-7
v_call: TRBV12-3/TRBV12-4
cdr3_length: 13
cdr3_aa: CASSLRQSCEQYF

j_call: -
v_call: TRBV3-1
cdr3_length: 16
cdr3_aa: CASTTRTSGGVETQYF